The clone carrying this T cell receptor (beta chain) was observed a handful of times. Its antigen is not known. V was pared by 6 bases and J by 2 bases, with 9 bases of the junction left unmatched. The CDR3 totals 15 residues. Germline V lookup: CDR1 DFQATT, CDR2 SNEGSKA (reference sequence). The data originate from a study of T-cell reconstitution after alpha-beta-depleted transplantation in children. Library preparation (for TCRbeta) was performed with unique molecular identifiers. MiXCR, applied by TCRdb to the PCR reads, yields one record per CDR3 protein. The sample contains about 440,000 distinct CDR3 sequences, approximately 41% of which appear only once. Study outcomes and limitations: The main origin of T-cell counts and diversity one year after transplant was newly produced T cells.

The chain joins TRBV20-1 to TRBJ2-7; 11 bases match TRBD2. This specimen was PBMCs, taken before TCRalphabeta/CD19-depleted stem cell transplant. The TCR was taken from a girl aged 2-15 years with aplastic anemia, due to receive a stem cell transplant. The CDR3 spells CSANSGRGLTYEQYF. The DNA of the CDR3 is TGCAGTGCAAATAGCGGGAGGGGGTTAACCTACGAGCAGTACTTC.